This T cell receptor (beta chain) was obtained from a study of Ad26.COV2.S vaccination and SARS-CoV-2 variants. Study results and caveats: Vaccinees reportedly had broad spike-specific CD8+ and CD4+ T cell responses.

Treatment defined: roughly 19 received Ad26.COV2.S at low or high dose, single or two shots; about five received placebo; per-sample allocation not given. Samples were taken on day 63 after the first vaccine or placebo injection. Sequenced by immunoSEQ multiplex PCR; TCRdb stores in-frame clones only, minus some. The sample includes roughly 390,000 clones, 88% of them seen just once. Worth noting for this clone: Its antigen is undetermined.

Sequences were derived from peripheral blood, sampled in a trial of Ad26.COV2.S vaccine versus placebo. This TCR was sampled from a person between 18 and 59 years old who received the Ad26.COV2.S COVID-19 vaccine or a placebo.

CDR3 nucleotide sequence: TGTGCCAGCAGCCAGGTAGGCGAGCCACCCACCTACGAGCAGTACTTC. It yields the protein CASSQVGEPPTYEQYF. V is TRBV5-8 and J is TRBJ2-7, with unresolved D. The CDR3 is 16 residues long. Trimming stripped 4 bases from V and 2 bases from J, with 19 bases between. Germline-derived CDR1 and CDR2 are SGHTS and YDEGEE.